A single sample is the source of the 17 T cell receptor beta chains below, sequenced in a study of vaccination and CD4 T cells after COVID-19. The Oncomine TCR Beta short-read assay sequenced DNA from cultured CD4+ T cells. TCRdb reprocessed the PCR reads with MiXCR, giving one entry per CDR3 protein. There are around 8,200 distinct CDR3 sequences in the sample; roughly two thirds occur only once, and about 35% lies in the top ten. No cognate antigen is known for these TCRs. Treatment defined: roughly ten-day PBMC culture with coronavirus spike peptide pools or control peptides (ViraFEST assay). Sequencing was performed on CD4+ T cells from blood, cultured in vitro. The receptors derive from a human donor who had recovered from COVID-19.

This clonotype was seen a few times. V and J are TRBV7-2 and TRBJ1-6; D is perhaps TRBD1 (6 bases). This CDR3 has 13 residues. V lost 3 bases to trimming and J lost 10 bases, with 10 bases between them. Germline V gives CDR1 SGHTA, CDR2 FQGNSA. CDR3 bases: TGTGCCAGCAGCTTCCACAGGGACTCACCCCTCCACTTT. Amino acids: CASSFHRDSPLHF.

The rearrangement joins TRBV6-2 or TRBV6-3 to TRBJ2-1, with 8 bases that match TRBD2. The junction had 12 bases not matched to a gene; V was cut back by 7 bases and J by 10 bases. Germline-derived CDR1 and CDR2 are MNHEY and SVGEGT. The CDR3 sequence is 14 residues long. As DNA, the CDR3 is TGTGCCAGCATGGCGGAGCGGGGGAATTGGGAGCAGTTCTTC. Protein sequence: CASMAERGNWEQFF.

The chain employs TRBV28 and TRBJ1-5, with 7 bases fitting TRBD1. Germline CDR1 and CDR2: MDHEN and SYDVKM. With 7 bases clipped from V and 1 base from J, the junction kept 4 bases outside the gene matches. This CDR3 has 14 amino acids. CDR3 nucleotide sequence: TGTGCCAGCAACCCAGGGGGAAGCAATCAGCCCCAGCATTTT. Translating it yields CASNPGGSNQPQHF.

The CDR3 bases are TGTGCCAGCAGCTTGGCGGGGCAGGGTAAACAGCCCCAGCATTTT. Protein sequence: CASSLAGQGKQPQHF. The chain couples TRBV7-9 to TRBJ1-5, with D maybe TRBD1 (5 bases). The V end lost 3 bases, the J end lost 7 bases, and 16 bases lay between the germline ends. The germline gives CDR1 SEHNR, CDR2 FQNEAQ (reference sequence). The CDR3 extends over 15 amino acids.

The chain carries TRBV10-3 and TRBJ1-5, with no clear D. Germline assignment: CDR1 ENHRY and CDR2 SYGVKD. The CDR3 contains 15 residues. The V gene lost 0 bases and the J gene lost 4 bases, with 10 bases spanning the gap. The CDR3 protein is CAISESEVRNQPQHF. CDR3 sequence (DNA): TGTGCCATCAGTGAGTCCGAGGTCAGAAATCAGCCCCAGCATTTT.

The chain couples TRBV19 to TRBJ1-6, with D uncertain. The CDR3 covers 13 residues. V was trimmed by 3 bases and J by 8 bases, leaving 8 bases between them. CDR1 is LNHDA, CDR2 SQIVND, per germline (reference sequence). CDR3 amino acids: CASSIHRDSPLHF. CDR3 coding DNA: TGTGCCAGTAGTATCCACAGAGATTCACCCCTCCACTTT.

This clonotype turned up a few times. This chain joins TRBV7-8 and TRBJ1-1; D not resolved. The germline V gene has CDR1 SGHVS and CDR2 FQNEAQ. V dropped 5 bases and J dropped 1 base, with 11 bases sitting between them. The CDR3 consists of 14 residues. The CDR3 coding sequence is TGTGCCAGCAGCGCGCACTCAGCGAACACTGAAGCTTTCTTT. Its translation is CASSAHSANTEAFF.

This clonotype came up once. Here the CDR3 reads CASSEEGDRLGHDCIEAFF. DNA for the CDR3: TGTGCCAGCAGTGAAGAAGGTGATAGGTTGGGGCATGATTGTATTGAAGCTTTCTTT. This chain uses TRBV25-1 with TRBJ1-1; D possibly corresponds to TRBD1 (5 bases). Trimming took off 2 bases at V and 7 bases at J, with 29 bases between the two ends. The length of the CDR3 is 19 residues. Germline V gene sequence: CDR1 MGHDK, CDR2 SYGVNS.

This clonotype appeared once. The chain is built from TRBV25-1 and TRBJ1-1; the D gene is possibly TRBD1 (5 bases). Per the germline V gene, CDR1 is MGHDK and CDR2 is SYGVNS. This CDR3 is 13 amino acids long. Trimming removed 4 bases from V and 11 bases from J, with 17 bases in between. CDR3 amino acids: CASSGPSGKGAFF. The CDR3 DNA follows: TGTGCCAGCAGTGGCCCAAGCGGGAAGGGGGCTTTCTTT.

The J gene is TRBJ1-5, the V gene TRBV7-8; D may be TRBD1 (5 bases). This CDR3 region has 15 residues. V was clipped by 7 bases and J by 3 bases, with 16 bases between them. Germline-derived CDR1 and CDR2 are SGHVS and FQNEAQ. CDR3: CASTPQWTNNQPQHF. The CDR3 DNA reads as TGTGCCAGCACCCCCCAGTGGACAAACAATCAGCCCCAGCATTTT.

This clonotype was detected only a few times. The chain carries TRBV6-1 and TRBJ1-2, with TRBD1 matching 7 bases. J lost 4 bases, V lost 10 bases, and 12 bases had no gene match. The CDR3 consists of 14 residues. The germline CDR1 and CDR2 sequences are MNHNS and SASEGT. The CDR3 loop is CATKRDSMLYGYTF. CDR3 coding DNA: TGTGCCACCAAACGGGACAGTATGCTCTATGGCTACACCTTC.

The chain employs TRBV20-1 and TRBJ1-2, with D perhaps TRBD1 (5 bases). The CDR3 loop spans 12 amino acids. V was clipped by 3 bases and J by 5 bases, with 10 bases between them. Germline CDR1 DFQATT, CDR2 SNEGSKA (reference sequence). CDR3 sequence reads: CSARAGPYGYTF. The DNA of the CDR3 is TGCAGTGCTAGGGCAGGGCCTTATGGCTACACCTTC.

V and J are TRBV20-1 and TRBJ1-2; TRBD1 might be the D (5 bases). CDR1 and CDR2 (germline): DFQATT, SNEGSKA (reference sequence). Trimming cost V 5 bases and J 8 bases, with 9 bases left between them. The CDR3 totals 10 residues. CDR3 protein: CSAPGIGYTF. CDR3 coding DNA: TGCAGTGCTCCAGGGATAGGCTACACCTTC.

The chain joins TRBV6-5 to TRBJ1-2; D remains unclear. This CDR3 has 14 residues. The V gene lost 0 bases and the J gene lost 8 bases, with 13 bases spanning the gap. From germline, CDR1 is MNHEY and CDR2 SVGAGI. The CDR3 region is CASSYSDRRRGYTF. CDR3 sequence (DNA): TGTGCCAGCAGTTACTCGGACCGTCGGCGGGGCTACACCTTC.

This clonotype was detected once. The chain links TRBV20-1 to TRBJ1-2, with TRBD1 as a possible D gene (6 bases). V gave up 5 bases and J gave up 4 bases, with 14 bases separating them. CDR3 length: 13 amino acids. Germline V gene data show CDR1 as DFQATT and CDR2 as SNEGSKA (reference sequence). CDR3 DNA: TGCAGTGCTTTAAGGGGGAGGGGCTATGGCTACACCTTC. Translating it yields CSALRGRGYGYTF.

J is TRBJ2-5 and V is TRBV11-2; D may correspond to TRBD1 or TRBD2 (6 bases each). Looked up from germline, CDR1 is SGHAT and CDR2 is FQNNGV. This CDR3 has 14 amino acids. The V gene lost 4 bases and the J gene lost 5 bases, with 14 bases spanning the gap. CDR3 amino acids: CASSSGGPRETQYF. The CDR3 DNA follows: TGTGCCAGCAGCTCCGGGGGCCCCCGGGAGACCCAGTACTTC.

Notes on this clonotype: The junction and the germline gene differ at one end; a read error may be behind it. The CDR3 region has the DNA TGTGCCGGCAGGAGACAGGGAAATCAGCCCCAGCATTTT. Translating gives CAGRRQGNQPQHF. V and J are TRBV6-2 or TRBV6-3 and TRBJ1-5; 7 bases align to TRBD1. The CDR3 covers 13 residues. From germline, CDR1 is MNHEY and CDR2 SVGEGT.